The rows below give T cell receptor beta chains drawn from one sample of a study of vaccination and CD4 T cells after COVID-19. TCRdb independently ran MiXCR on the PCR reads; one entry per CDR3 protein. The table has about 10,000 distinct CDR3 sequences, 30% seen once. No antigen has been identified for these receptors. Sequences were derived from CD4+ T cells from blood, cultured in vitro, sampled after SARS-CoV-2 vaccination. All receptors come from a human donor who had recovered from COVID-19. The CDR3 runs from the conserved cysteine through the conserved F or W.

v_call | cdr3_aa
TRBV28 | CATERMYEQYF
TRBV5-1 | CASSPGTGDYEQYF
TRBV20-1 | CSATPGGRNIQYF
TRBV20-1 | CSARGGTGTWEQFF
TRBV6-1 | CASRGTYEKLFF
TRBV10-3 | CAISGSGSAVYEQYF
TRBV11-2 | CASSTSLQGNEQYF
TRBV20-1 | CSASGGLGYTF
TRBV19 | CASKLSGTVMYGYTF
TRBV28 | CASSLNREQYF